This T cell receptor (beta chain) was recovered during a study of cytomegalovirus exposure and HLA in healthy donors (dated by TCRdb to about 2017). About the full investigation: According to an earlier analysis of 587 of the donors, about 170 million T cells yielded roughly 110 million unique TCR beta sequences and 276 Gb of sequence data. Around 330 gigabases of sequencing data and tens of millions of unique TCR sequences made up an early release that covered around 640 HLA-typed donors. Among the approximately 400 genotyped donors, around 81% belonged to the genetic ancestry cluster associated with self-reported Caucasian donors. The study was designed to test whether signatures of past pathogen exposure could be identified by cataloging public T cell receptors. The study used immunosequencing to profile the T cell repertoires of approximately 690 subjects and linked those repertoires to cytomegalovirus serostatus. Besides the first cohort of roughly 640 subjects, a separate validation cohort made up of roughly 120 different subjects was used. To predict cytomegalovirus infection status, the study combined high-throughput TCR immunosequencing, statistical association of individual TCRs with disease status, and machine learning. A later analysis re-analyzed previously published TCR beta repertoires from approximately 700 donors and added high-resolution HLA genotyping to study TCR occurrence patterns. In the later analysis, no new phenotypic data were used to find candidate immune exposures; instead, reliance was placed on TCR beta sequences and their occurrence across donors. An earlier analysis of 587 of the donors used high-throughput TCR beta sequencing to judge whether each TCR beta V gene segment behaved as functional or pseudogenic. Donor age, sex, ethnicity and CMV serostatus were compiled alongside the repertoire data. Genome-wide SNP genotypes for about 60% of the roughly 670 donors were used in a later genetic analysis, which treated that subset as a discovery cohort. All discovery cohort repertoires had been generated on a single sequencing platform. Both class I and class II loci were covered by HLA typing, at four-digit resolution. The number of donors typed differed by locus, with about 629-640 for A, B, C, DRB1 and DQB1, more than 500 for DQA1, 606 for DPA1, and around 460 for DPB1. Because of strong linkage in the cohort, roughly five DR-DQ haplotypes were treated as single units for association and clustering. Among several hundred genotyped donors of the cohort, an average of about 220,000 unique TCR beta nucleotide sequences was sequenced per donor, of which 15% to 20% were non-productive. Broader findings and caveats from the paper: Across donors, most TCR sequences were observed very rarely, whereas some public TCRs were present in many individuals. A later analysis reported that several top co-occurrence clusters appeared linked to parvovirus B19, influenza, CMV and Epstein-Barr virus. A further reported finding was that TCR beta sequences accurately predicted the HLA-A and HLA-B alleles for most subjects in the first cohort. A later genetic analysis reported fewer N-insertions in productive TCRs among donors in an Asian-associated ancestry cluster than the roughly 700-donor mean. According to the authors, the approach could potentially be generalized to other disease states and immunological phenotypes. A few of the identified cytomegalovirus-associated TCR beta chains were confirmed in vitro to be specific for cytomegalovirus antigens. The earlier analysis of about 600 of the donors excluded over 15 rarely observed V segments, including chromosome 9 orphons, because counts were too low. A cluster of highly shared sequence variants was judged likely to be a technical artifact of the sequencing pipeline. Most CMV-associated TCR beta chains appeared to be HLA-restricted in a later analysis, and the HLA associations seemed to be driven largely by CMV exposure. Correlated functional status among segregating V segments might be attributable to linkage disequilibrium, but an unknown experimental factor could not be ruled out. When HLA alleles, especially DR and DQ, strongly co-occurred, TCR associations were difficult to assign to individual alleles. An association between a missense DCLRE1C variant and V-gene and J-gene trimming of TCR beta chains was found in a later genetic analysis and replicated in an independent cohort. In a later analysis, HLA-associated TCR beta chains showed more clonal expansion and lower generation probabilities than non-associated chains that were equally common. According to a later analysis, TCR association rates differed among HLA loci, with DRB1 alleles showing the most associated TCRs and HLA-C alleles showing the fewest. HLA typing was unavailable for some donors at each locus, so association tests used only the typed subset. Cytomegalovirus status was reported to be diagnosed by the classifier with high specificity and sensitivity in both the original and validation cohorts. Roughly uniform sequencing depth across donors was assumed in presence/absence analyses, although this assumption may not hold. Some IMGT-functional V segments, including TRBV6-2 and TRBV6-3, could not be distinguished by the 87-base-pair reads and were therefore excluded. In an earlier analysis of some 540 of the donors, most TCR beta V segments appeared in productive rearrangements about 87% or about 30% of the time, broadly matching IMGT annotations. At a false discovery rate of 0.05, a later analysis linked 15,000 to 20,000 TCR beta sequences to specific HLA alleles. Only TCR beta chains were sequenced in this cohort, and the absence of alpha or paired-chain data limited detectable features. A total of fewer than 200 TCR beta chains were listed by the study as associated with cytomegalovirus. CMV serostatus was the only immune exposure information available for the cohort.

The CDR3 measures 16 amino acids from cysteine to phenylalanine. The sequence is cut down to CDR3 DNA, 48 bases in frame from base 1. A distance of 19 bases separates the germline ends of V and J, which lose 4 bases and 3 bases respectively. The germline V gene (reference sequence) sets CDR1 to SEHNR and CDR2 to FQNEAQ. In total, around 600 healthy bone marrow donors made up the cohort. All cohort members were sampled while nominally healthy, although unrecorded immune exposures were likely present. The donor tested CMV seronegative, placing the donor among the approximately 400 seronegative members of the cohort. Every donor gave a peripheral blood sample, and the peripheral blood mononuclear cells from that sample were used for TCR beta sequencing. Genomic DNA extraction from the blood cell samples was performed with the Qiagen DNeasy Blood Extraction Kit. Library preparation was by the immunoSEQ multiplex PCR assay. A mixture of 60 forward primers for TCR Vbeta segments and 13 reverse primers for TCR Jbeta segments was used in the multiplex PCR. A multiplex PCR assay on genomic DNA amplified the CDR3 region of rearranged TCR beta genes. The Illumina HiSeq System was used to sequence the amplified TCR beta libraries as 87-base-pair reads. The original pipeline was this. A later analysis tallied around 82 million unique TCR beta chains across the 666 repertoires, and around 10 million of those chains were shared by two or more donors. To remove PCR and sequencing errors, raw reads were error-corrected and collapsed into unique sequences using a nearest-neighbor algorithm that merged closely related sequences. To assign V, D and J gene segments, CDR3 sequences were aligned to IMGT reference sequences. Each retained sequence needed at least a six-nucleotide match to both a V gene segment and a J gene segment. A rearrangement was called productive if the CDR3 had no stop codons and remained in frame with V and J, and every other rearrangement was called non-productive. CDR3 was defined by IMGT convention, running from the second conserved V-encoded cysteine to the conserved J-encoded phenylalanine. The earlier analysis of fewer than 700 of the donors excluded sequences that lacked an unambiguous match to a single V gene segment. In an earlier analysis of a few hundred of the donors, V segments were called functional above 56.7% productive rearrangements and were called segregating when the between-donor standard deviation exceeded 5%. A statistical classification framework was built to diagnose cytomegalovirus status from the catalog of TCR beta chain sequences. In a later analysis, V and J genes were assigned by comparing TCR nucleotide sequences against IMGT/GENE-DB human TR gene sequences. In a later analysis, CDR3 sequences and most-parsimonious VDJ recombination scenarios were assigned using the TCRdist pipeline. In a later analysis, each TCR beta chain was defined by its CDR3 amino acid sequence together with its V-gene family, and reads lacking a unique V-gene family were excluded. In a later analysis, several hundred highly shared, low-generation-probability nucleotide sequences were removed to address suspected cross-contamination and a sequencing artifact. In a later analysis, a clonal expansion index for each public chain was calculated from normalized within-repertoire ranks of inferred template counts. A later analysis computed generation probabilities with a VDJ recombination model fitted to out-of-frame rearrangements, and checked the results against IGoR. A later analysis scored TCR-TCR, TCR-HLA and TCR-CMV co-occurrence with hypergeometric tests, applying a repertoire-size bias correction to TCR pairs. To estimate false discovery rates, a later analysis permuted the HLA or CMV assignments 20 times. In a later analysis, co-occurring TCRs were grouped with DBSCAN, and TCRdist sequence similarity was added when clustering was performed within HLA-allele-positive subsets. Repertoires with fewer than 30,000 or more than 120,000 public chains, plus five repertoires with anomalous nucleotide sharing, were excluded from co-occurrence clustering. This immuneACCESS table, as held by TCRdb, lists in-frame sequences with V and J called but not all clones. Of the missing ones, under half trace to an unresolved V gene in checked studies; the others have no known cause. That table gives V, J and clone size, and the DNA gave D and trimming. The sample table gives approximately 120,000 clones. The ten largest account for roughly 2.7% of the sample.

Notes on this clone: The antigen this receptor binds is unknown.

The receptor was isolated from a young man in good health and CMV-seronegative. The chain was built from TRBV7-9 and TRBJ2-7; a tentative D match to TRBD1 spans 5 bases. Sequenced input: PBMCs. The DNA sequence is TGTGCCAGCAGCTCACTCCAACGGCAGGGTAGCTACGAGCAGTACTTC. Translated, this is CASSSLQRQGSYEQYF.